This TCR beta chain comes out of a study of T-cell memory formation after mild COVID-19. Points from the study as a whole: Mainly in CM and EM were contracting CD4+ clones; CD8+ were in EMRA.

CDR3 length equals 15 residues. The germline V gene encodes CDR1 MNHEY and CDR2 SVGAGI. The V and J ends lost 6 bases and 1 base respectively, with 15 bases between them. MiXCR was run by TCRdb on the 5' RACE reads, yielding one entry per CDR3 protein. The profile shows approximately 350,000 distinct CDR3 sequences, around 14% of them singletons. Comments on this clonotype: Its antigen is unidentified.

The source material was PBMCs or a T cell subset sorted from them (not recorded which). The chain has TRBV6-5 and TRBJ1-2; a possible D gene is TRBD1 (6 bases). The sequence was obtained from a man aged 18 to 30 who had mild COVID-19 (a few samples of this study predate the infection). Cell type and time point are not known. Here the CDR3 reads CASSAPDRINYGYTF. The CDR3 DNA sequence: TGTGCCAGCAGCGCCCCGGACAGAATTAACTATGGCTACACCTTC.